This passage covers 24 T cell receptor beta chains from one sample sequenced in a study of cytomegalovirus exposure and HLA in healthy donors. Primers for the PCR totalled 60 Vbeta and 13 Jbeta. The repertoire was sequenced with immunoSEQ multiplex PCR; TCRdb's copy has only in-frame clones and lacks some. The specimen's table records just under 60,000 clones. The sample consisted of PBMCs. These TCRs come from a male donor in good health and CMV-seronegative.

This chain uses TRBV29-1 with TRBJ2-3; D perhaps matches TRBD2 (7 bases). CDR3 length equals 14 residues. The germline V gene has CDR1 SQVTM and CDR2 ANQGSEA. Trimming shortened V by 6 bases and J by 2 bases, and 15 bases separated the two germline ends. The CDR3 DNA reads as TGCAGCGTCGTCGGGGGGCATCCCACAGATACGCAGTATTTT. Amino acid sequence: CSVVGGHPTDTQYF.

V gene TRBV9 combines with J gene TRBJ2-3; D gene ambiguous. Germline V gene data show CDR1 as SGDLS and CDR2 as YYNGEE. The CDR3 sequence is 15 residues long. V was shortened by 4 bases and J by 0 bases, with 12 bases between the two germline ends. CDR3 protein: CASSPRHHSTDTQYF. The CDR3 DNA reads as TGTGCCAGCAGCCCCCGACACCATAGCACAGATACGCAGTATTTT.

The chain joins TRBV30 to TRBJ1-4; possibly TRBD1 for D (5 bases). Trimming stripped 2 bases from V and 5 bases from J, with 18 bases between. CDR3 size: 16 residues. Germline-derived CDR1 and CDR2 are GTSNPN and SVGIG (reference sequence). CDR3 in DNA: TGTGCCTGGAGTCCCAAGTGGGGGGTTCGAAATGAAAAACTGTTTTTT. Amino acid sequence: CAWSPKWGVRNEKLFF.

The chain links TRBV4-1 to TRBJ2-1; 7 nucleotides line up with TRBD2. CDR3 length: 17 residues. Germline CDR1 MGHRA, CDR2 YSYEKL. V gave up 0 bases and J gave up 7 bases; unmatched junction bases: 12. DNA of the CDR3: TGCGCCAGCAGCCAAGATAAGGGGCCCCCCGGGAGGAATGAGCAGTTCTTC. It yields the protein CASSQDKGPPGRNEQFF.

This sequence joins TRBV2 and TRBJ2-1, with D possibly matching TRBD2 (6 bases). The CDR3 consists of 15 residues. Germline lookup yields CDR1 SNHLY and CDR2 FYNNEI. V lost 3 bases to trimming and J lost 5 bases, with 14 bases between them. Here the CDR3 DNA reads TGTGCCAGCAGTGAGCCCCTAGCGCGAGACAATGAGCAGTTCTTC. Translating it yields CASSEPLARDNEQFF. Supplemented by reference TRBV2 and TRBJ2-1, the full variable domain reads EPEVTQTPSHQVTQMGQEVILRCVPISNHLYFYWYRQILGQKVEFLVSFYNNEISEKSEIFDDQFSVERPDGSNFTLKIRSTKLEDSAMYFCASSEPLARDNEQFFGPGTRLTVL.

The chain has TRBV2 and TRBJ2-1; possible D gene TRBD1, 5 bases. CDR3 length: 15 residues. V was clipped by 3 bases and J by 5 bases, with 14 bases between them. The germline gives CDR1 SNHLY, CDR2 FYNNEI. CDR3 in amino acids: CASSDGRVGDNEQFF. The CDR3 DNA follows: TGTGCCAGCAGTGACGGCAGGGTTGGGGACAATGAGCAGTTCTTC.

The gene calls are TRBV5-6 and TRBJ1-1, with D maybe TRBD1 (5 bases). With 0 bases removed from V and 3 bases from J, the gap between germline ends came to 12 bases. There are 15 residues in the CDR3. CDR1 SGHDT and CDR2 YYEEEE come from the germline V gene. The CDR3 here is CASSLAGTGDTEAFF. As DNA, the CDR3 is TGTGCCAGCAGCTTGGCCGGGACGGGGGACACTGAAGCTTTCTTT.

This rearrangement joins TRBV7-2 to TRBJ2-2, with D tentatively TRBD2 (6 bases). The germline gives CDR1 SGHTA, CDR2 FQGNSA. The V gene lost 4 bases and the J gene lost 3 bases, with 9 bases spanning the gap. The CDR3 loop spans 14 amino acids. The CDR3 nucleotides read TGTGCCAGCAGCTGGGGCGGGGACACCGGGGAGCTGTTTTTT. This encodes CASSWGGDTGELFF. Full variable domain (remainder filled in from reference TRBV7-2 and TRBJ2-2): GAGVSQSPSNKVTEKGKDVELRCDPISGHTALYWYRQSLGQGLEFLIYFQGNSAPDKSGLPSDRFSAERTGGSVSTLTIQRTQQEDSAVYLCASSWGGDTGELFFGEGSRLTVL.

V gene TRBV29-1 combines with J gene TRBJ2-7; D gene ambiguous. With 3 bases removed from V and 2 bases from J, the gap between germline ends came to 14 bases. CDR1 is SQVTM, CDR2 ANQGSEA, per germline. This CDR3 is built from 14 residues. The CDR3 DNA sequence: TGCAGCGTTGAGGAGTTAGGCAACGCCTACGAGCAGTACTTC. Amino acid sequence: CSVEELGNAYEQYF.

The genes are TRBV19 and TRBJ2-7, with 14 nucleotides matching TRBD2. Germline values: CDR1 LNHDA, CDR2 SQIVND (reference sequence). The CDR3 consists of 15 residues. J was trimmed by 2 bases and V by 6 bases; bases with no gene match: 3. This CDR3 reads CASSPGLAGAYEQYF. The CDR3 DNA reads TGTGCCAGTAGCCCGGGACTAGCGGGGGCCTACGAGCAGTACTTC.

A word on this clone: Other DNA sequences in this specimen translate into the identical CDR3. This chain links TRBV7-2 with TRBJ1-2; tentative D call: TRBD1 (6 bases). V lost 4 bases, J lost 8 bases, and 26 bases lay in between. The CDR3 spans 17 residues. Germline CDR1 SGHTA, CDR2 FQGNSA. CDR3 region: CASSSRGGPGVGGGYTF. The CDR3, as DNA: TGTGCCAGCAGCTCTCGGGGGGGGCCAGGGGTTGGGGGAGGCTACACCTTC.

J is TRBJ1-4 and V is TRBV14; D perhaps matches TRBD1 (6 bases). The germline V gene has CDR1 SGHDN and CDR2 FVKESK. V was clipped by 6 bases and J by 5 bases, with 13 bases between them. The CDR3 loop spans 14 amino acids. CDR3 sequence: CASRSGASNEKLFF. CDR3 sequence (DNA): TGTGCCAGCAGATCAGGGGCCTCGAATGAAAAACTGTTTTTT.

A word on this clone: Sequence at one end of the junction differs from germline and may be a read error. At the DNA level, this CDR3 is encoded by other sequences in the same sample as well. This chain uses TRBV19 with TRBJ1-6, with 10 bases aligning to TRBD1. The CDR3 extends over 14 amino acids. Germline V CDR1 and CDR2: LNHDA, SQIVND (reference sequence). The CDR3, as DNA: TGTGCCAGTAGGCTGACAGGGGGCGGGTCACCCCTACACTTT. Its protein product is CASRLTGGGSPLHF.

This chain joins TRBV28 and TRBJ2-5; 11 bases agree with TRBD1. Judging by the DNA end, TRBJ2-7 fits better; the J call may be wrong. The CDR3 is made up of 15 amino acids. Germline lookup yields CDR1 MDHEN and CDR2 SYDVKM. The CDR3 nucleotides read TGTGCCAGCCCAGGTGGGACAGGGGGCTCCTACGAGCAGTACTTC. Its translation: CASPGGTGGSYEQYF.

V gene TRBV4-2 combines with J gene TRBJ2-3, with 8 bases aligning to TRBD2. From germline, CDR1 is LGHNA and CDR2 YNFKEQ. The CDR3 spans 15 residues. V was pared by 0 bases and J by 4 bases, with 3 bases of the junction left unmatched. Here the CDR3 DNA reads TGTGCCAGCAGCCAAGATGTAGCGGGATCAGATACGCAGTATTTT. It encodes CASSQDVAGSDTQYF.

V and J are TRBV28 and TRBJ2-7, with TRBD1 identical over 9 bases. CDR1 is MDHEN and CDR2 is SYDVKM in the germline V gene. J lost 0 bases, V lost 3 bases, and 6 bases had no gene match. The CDR3 loop spans 16 amino acids. CDR3 residues: CASSLGTGSSSYEQYF. The CDR3 DNA is TGTGCCAGCAGTTTGGGGACAGGGTCTAGCTCCTACGAGCAGTACTTC.

This sequence joins TRBV5-5 and TRBJ1-1; no definite D call. Looked up from germline, CDR1 is SGHKS and CDR2 is YYEKEE (reference sequence). The ends were cut back, 5 bases at V and 7 bases at J, with 12 bases in the middle. The CDR3 length is 12 residues. The CDR3 region is CASRFYRSEAFF. CDR3 nucleotides: TGTGCCAGCAGATTCTACCGGAGTGAAGCTTTCTTT.

This chain connects TRBV11-2 to TRBJ2-5; D is perhaps TRBD2 (5 bases). The germline V gene encodes CDR1 SGHAT and CDR2 FQNNGV. CDR3 length: 14 amino acids. V gave up 1 base and J gave up 8 bases, with 14 bases separating them. The CDR3 DNA follows: TGTGCCAGCAGCTTAGGCACGGACTTTGGAACCCAGTACTTC. Protein: CASSLGTDFGTQYF.

This chain uses TRBV11-2 with TRBJ2-7, with D possibly matching TRBD1 (5 bases). Trimming took off 4 bases at V and 0 bases at J, with 16 bases between the two ends. CDR1 and CDR2 from the germline V gene are SGHAT and FQNNGV. The CDR3 has 16 amino acids. The CDR3 sequence is CASSSQGGQSSYEQYF. The DNA for the CDR3 is TGTGCCAGCAGCTCCCAGGGTGGGCAGAGCTCCTACGAGCAGTACTTC.

V and J are TRBV7-2 and TRBJ2-7; TRBD2 matches at 9 bases. The CDR3 spans 14 residues. From germline, CDR1 is SGHTA and CDR2 FQGNSA. V trimming: 2 bases; J trimming: 4 bases; junction bases outside the gene matches: 3. CDR3 in amino acids: CASSLTLAGYEQYF. In DNA form, the CDR3 reads TGTGCCAGCAGCTTAACTCTAGCGGGGTACGAGCAGTACTTC.

The J gene is TRBJ2-5, the V gene TRBV25-1; 7 nucleotides align to TRBD1. J was trimmed by 1 base and V by 6 bases; bases with no gene match: 8. From germline, CDR1 is MGHDK and CDR2 SYGVNS. The CDR3 has 15 amino acids. For the CDR3, the DNA is TGTGCCAGCAGCAAAAGGGGACAGCTCCAAGAGACCCAGTACTTC. Translation: CASSKRGQLQETQYF.

This chain links TRBV25-1 with TRBJ2-5; 9 bases fit TRBD1. CDR3 length: 14 residues. The J segment lost 3 bases and the V segment lost 3 bases, leaving 2 bases of the junction unmatched. Per the germline V gene, CDR1 is MGHDK and CDR2 is SYGVNS. The CDR3 DNA is TGTGCCAGCAGTGATCGACAGGGGGAAGAGACCCAGTACTTC. The encoded protein is CASSDRQGEETQYF.

The chain is built from TRBV2 and TRBJ2-3; D unclear. V lost 1 base and J lost 4, with 3 bases in between. The CDR3 spans 12 residues. Germline V gives CDR1 SNHLY, CDR2 FYNNEI. The CDR3 DNA sequence: TGTGCCAGCAGTGAAGTCGCAGATACGCAGTATTTT. Protein sequence: CASSEVADTQYF.

With regard to this clone: At the DNA level, this CDR3 is encoded by other sequences in the same sample as well. J is TRBJ1-6 and V is TRBV5-6; tentative D call: TRBD1 (5 bases). This CDR3 comprises 17 residues. V shed 1 base and J shed 3 bases, with 14 bases lying between them. Germline V gives CDR1 SGHDT, CDR2 YYEEEE. The CDR3 loop is CASSLRSTGLYNSPLHF. CDR3 bases: TGTGCCAGCAGCTTGAGGAGTACGGGACTCTATAATTCACCCCTCCACTTT.